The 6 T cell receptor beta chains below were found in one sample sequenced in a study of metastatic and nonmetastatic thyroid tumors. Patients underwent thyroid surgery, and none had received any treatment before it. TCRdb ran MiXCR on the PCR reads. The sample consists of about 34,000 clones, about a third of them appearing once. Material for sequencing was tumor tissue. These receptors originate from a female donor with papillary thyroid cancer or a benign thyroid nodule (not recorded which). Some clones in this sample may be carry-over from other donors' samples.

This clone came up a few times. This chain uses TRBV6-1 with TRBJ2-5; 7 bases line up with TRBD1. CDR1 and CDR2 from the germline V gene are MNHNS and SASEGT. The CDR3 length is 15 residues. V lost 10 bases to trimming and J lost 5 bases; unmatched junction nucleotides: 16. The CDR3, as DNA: TGTGCCACCACCACCGACAGGGACCTCTCGGAGACCCAGTACTTC. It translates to CATTTDRDLSETQYF.

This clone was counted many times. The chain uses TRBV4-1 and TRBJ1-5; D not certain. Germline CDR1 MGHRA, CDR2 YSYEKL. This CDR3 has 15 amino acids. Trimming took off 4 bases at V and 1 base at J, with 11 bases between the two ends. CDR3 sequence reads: CASSPRVQSNQPQHF. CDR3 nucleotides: TGCGCCAGCAGCCCGAGGGTCCAAAGCAATCAGCCCCAGCATTTT.

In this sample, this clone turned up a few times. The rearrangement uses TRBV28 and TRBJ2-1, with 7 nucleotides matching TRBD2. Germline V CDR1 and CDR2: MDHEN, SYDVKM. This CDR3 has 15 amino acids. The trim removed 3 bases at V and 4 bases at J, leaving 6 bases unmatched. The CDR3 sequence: CASSFSSGIYNEQFF. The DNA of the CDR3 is TGTGCCAGCAGTTTCTCTAGCGGAATATACAATGAGCAGTTCTTC.

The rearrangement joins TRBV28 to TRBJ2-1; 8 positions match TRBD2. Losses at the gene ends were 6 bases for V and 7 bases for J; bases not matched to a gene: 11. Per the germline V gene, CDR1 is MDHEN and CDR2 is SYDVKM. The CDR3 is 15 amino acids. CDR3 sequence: CASRPLTGGGNEQFF. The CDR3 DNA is TGTGCCAGCAGGCCCCTGACGGGAGGGGGGAATGAGCAGTTCTTC.

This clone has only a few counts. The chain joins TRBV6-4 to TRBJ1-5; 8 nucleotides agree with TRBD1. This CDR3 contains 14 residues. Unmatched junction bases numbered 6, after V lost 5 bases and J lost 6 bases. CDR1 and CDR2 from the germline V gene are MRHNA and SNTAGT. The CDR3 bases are TGTGCCAGCAGTTCCGGACAGGGAGTTCAGCCCCAGCATTTT. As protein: CASSSGQGVQPQHF.

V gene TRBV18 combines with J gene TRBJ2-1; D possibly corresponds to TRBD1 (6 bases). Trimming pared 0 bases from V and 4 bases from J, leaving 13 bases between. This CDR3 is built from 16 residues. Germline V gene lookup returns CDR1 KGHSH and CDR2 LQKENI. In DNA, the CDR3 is TGTGCCAGCTCACCACCAAACAGGGAAGGATACAATGAGCAGTTCTTC. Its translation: CASSPPNREGYNEQFF.